The source of this T cell receptor (beta chain) is a study of sequential checkpoint blockade in melanoma. Looking at the study overall: Arm A got nivolumab then ipilimumab; arm B the reverse, 1:1. Each arm's sequence ended with maintenance nivolumab.

Only in-frame clones appear in the TCRdb table, and some are missing; sequencing was by immunoSEQ multiplex PCR. The data contain fewer than 50,000 clones, 70% to 90% of them singletons. Stated treatment: randomized to nivolumab then ipilimumab (arm A) or the reverse (arm B). DNA-damaging chemotherapy had not been given to any patient beforehand. PBMC sorting kept live CD3+CD8+ cells without CD19 or CD56. CDR3 size: 14 residues. Per the germline V gene, CDR1 is MNHEY and CDR2 is SMNVEV (reference sequence). Trimming took 1 base from V and 7 from J, leaving 13 bases between them. The sequence derives from a human donor with melanoma. V usage is TRBV27 and J usage is TRBJ1-2; D may be TRBD1 (6 bases). The input for sequencing was CD8+ T cells sorted from blood (inferred from file names), taken from a patient given nivolumab and ipilimumab in sequence. The CDR3 spells CASSLLGGAGGYTF. The CDR3 DNA sequence: TGTGCCAGCAGTTTATTGGGGGGGGCGGGTGGCTACACCTTC.